This section outlines one T cell receptor beta chain sequence together with its context. Mismatch with germline at one junction end may stem from a read error. Next came a second PCR, run for about 7 to 12 cycles, which used a sample-barcoded 5' primer along with a J-beta primer mix. TCRdb analysed the 5' RACE reads with MiXCR anew, one entry per CDR3 protein. Among about 1.8 million distinct CDR3 sequences listed, around half were seen once. The record originates from a study of blood T cells in healthy people across ages. This CDR3 comprises 15 residues. CDR1 is DFQATT and CDR2 is SNEGSKA in the germline V gene (reference sequence).

This sequence joins TRBV20-1 and TRBJ2-6; D not certain. The clonotype comes from a woman between 35 and 50 years old in good health. The material sequenced was blood. CDR3: CSAGEPTSGANVLTF. CDR3 bases: TGCAGTGCTGGAGAGCCGACATCTGGGGCCAACGTCCTGACTTTC.